Below are 22 T cell receptor beta chains sequenced from a single sample in a study of long-term antiretroviral therapy in people with HIV (dated by TCRdb to 2022 to 2024). Sequencing of the TRB variable region was done with the immunoSEQ hsTCRB v3.0 assay at survey level resolution. Drawn from immuneACCESS, this table holds only the in-frame rearrangements with V and J called that TCRdb kept. Clones are partly lost; checked studies trace under half to an unresolved V gene and leave the rest unexplained. The sample includes about 34,000 clones, with approximately 95% observed a single time. The ten biggest clones cover 3% to 4% of the sample. The source material was unsorted PBMCs, sampled about 5.1 years after starting antiretroviral therapy. These receptors all stem from a woman aged 45 to 65 with HIV.

The CDR3 DNA follows: TGTGCCAGCAGCGCAGGACGGAGCAATTCACCCCTCCACTTT. Protein: CASSAGRSNSPLHF. The chain couples TRBV11-3 to TRBJ1-6; D remains ambiguous. V was cut by 5 bases and J by 7 bases, with 12 bases left in between. The CDR3 extends over 14 amino acids. The germline gives CDR1 SGHNT, CDR2 YENEEA.

The rearrangement uses TRBV4-1 and TRBJ2-2; the D gene is possibly TRBD1 (6 bases). The CDR3 is 17 amino acids. CDR1 is MGHRA and CDR2 is YSYEKL in the germline V gene. Deletions cut 4 bases from V and 4 bases from J, with 19 bases between. The chain's CDR3 is CASSPAHRTATTGELFF. CDR3 bases: TGCGCCAGCAGCCCCGCCCACCGGACAGCTACCACCGGGGAGCTGTTTTTT.

This chain joins TRBV4-3 and TRBJ1-1; D unclear. CDR1 LGHNA and CDR2 YSLEER come from the germline V gene. The CDR3 is 14 amino acids. Trimming took 0 bases from V and 4 from J, leaving 9 bases between them. The CDR3 region is CASSQDWQSTEAFF. The CDR3 DNA sequence: TGCGCCAGCAGCCAAGATTGGCAGAGCACTGAAGCTTTCTTT.

The rearrangement joins TRBV6-1 to TRBJ2-3; no clear D. Germline values: CDR1 MNHNS, CDR2 SASEGT. The CDR3 contains 13 residues. V was pared by 2 bases and J by 3 bases, with 6 bases between. CDR3 nucleotides: TGTGCCAGCAGTGAACAAAGAACAGATACGCAGTATTTT. This sequence encodes CASSEQRTDTQYF.

The chain links TRBV6-6 to TRBJ2-3, with a tentative D call TRBD1 (5 bases). In germline, CDR1 is MNHNY, CDR2 SVGAGI (reference sequence). V lost 7 bases and J 4 bases, leaving 12 bases between the germline ends. The CDR3 spans 13 residues. The CDR3 coding sequence is TGTGCCAGCACCACGGACATGGCAGATACGCAGTATTTT. It yields the protein CASTTDMADTQYF.

This rearrangement joins TRBV7-2 to TRBJ2-1; the match to TRBD2 covers 11 bases. Losses at the gene ends were 8 bases for V and 4 bases for J; bases not matched to a gene: 4. The CDR3 is 14 residues long. CDR1 and CDR2 from the germline V gene are SGHTA and FQGNSA. The CDR3 coding sequence is TGTGCCAGCGGAGGGACTAGCGGATACAATGAGCAGTTCTTC. The encoded protein is CASGGTSGYNEQFF. Based on the CDR3 plus reference TRBV7-2 and TRBJ2-1, the full variable domain is GAGVSQSPSNKVTEKGKDVELRCDPISGHTALYWYRQSLGQGLEFLIYFQGNSAPDKSGLPSDRFSAERTGGSVSTLTIQRTQQEDSAVYLCASGGTSGYNEQFFGPGTRLTVL.

V is TRBV2 and J is TRBJ1-2, with D possibly matching TRBD1 (5 bases). V lost 3 bases to trimming and J lost 8 bases, with 10 bases between them. This CDR3 contains 12 residues. CDR1 is SNHLY and CDR2 is FYNNEI in the germline V gene. This CDR3 reads CASSDGWGGYTF. CDR3 nucleotide sequence: TGTGCCAGCAGTGACGGGTGGGGGGGCTACACCTTC.

The sample holds one count of this clone. The J gene is TRBJ2-3, the V gene TRBV6-5; no definite D call. CDR1 and CDR2 (germline): MNHEY, SVGAGI. The length of the CDR3 is 14 residues. V was cut by 5 bases and J by 1 base, with 10 bases left in between. The CDR3: CASSPRWGTDTQYF. CDR3 DNA sequence: TGTGCCAGCAGTCCGCGGTGGGGCACAGATACGCAGTATTTT.

V usage is TRBV11-1 and J usage is TRBJ2-7; 9 bases are shared with TRBD1. The CDR3 covers 15 residues. Looked up from germline, CDR1 is SGHAT and CDR2 is FQDESV (reference sequence). With V trimmed by 5 bases and J by 3 bases, 8 bases remained unmatched. The CDR3 protein is CASSMDGDRDYEQYF. CDR3 nucleotide sequence: TGTGCCAGCAGCATGGATGGGGACAGGGACTACGAGCAGTACTTC.

The chain employs TRBV11-2 and TRBJ1-3, with D perhaps matching TRBD1 (5 bases). There are 14 residues in the CDR3. Trimming pared 0 bases from V and 4 bases from J, leaving 7 bases between. Germline V CDR1 and CDR2: SGHAT, FQNNGV. DNA for the CDR3: TGTGCCAGCAGCTTAGAAAGGACAGGAAACACCATATATTTT. The encoded protein is CASSLERTGNTIYF.

The V gene is TRBV19, the J gene TRBJ2-2; the D gene is possibly TRBD1 (5 bases). Germline loops: CDR1 LNHDA, CDR2 SQIVND (reference sequence). V gave up 7 bases and J gave up 3 bases, with 15 bases separating them. The CDR3 runs to 15 residues. CDR3 sequence: CASNSPGQDTGELFF. In DNA, the CDR3 is TGTGCCAGTAATAGCCCCGGACAAGACACCGGGGAGCTGTTTTTT. The complete variable domain, with remaining parts taken from reference TRBV19 and TRBJ2-2, reads DGGITQSPKYLFRKEGQNVTLSCEQNLNHDAMYWYRQDPGQGLRLIYYSQIVNDFQKGDIAEGYSVSREKKESFPLTVTSAQKNPTAFYLCASNSPGQDTGELFFGEGSRLTVL.

V and J are TRBV10-3 and TRBJ1-3; D remains ambiguous. From germline, CDR1 is ENHRY and CDR2 SYGVKD. The CDR3 spans 13 residues. V lost 6 bases to trimming and J lost 0 bases, with 6 bases between them. The CDR3 DNA is TGTGCCATCAGGGACCGCTCTGGAAACACCATATATTTT. It translates to CAIRDRSGNTIYF.

V and J are TRBV28 and TRBJ1-2, with 9 bases that match TRBD1. The germline gives CDR1 MDHEN, CDR2 SYDVKM. The CDR3 spans 13 residues. The CDR3 nucleotides read TGTGCTGTTGAGGGACAGGGAGGTAGAGGCTACACCTTC. Its translation is CAVEGQGGRGYTF.

The rearrangement joins TRBV10-3 to TRBJ2-3; D unresolved. Germline CDR1 reads ENHRY; CDR2 reads SYGVKD. The CDR3 runs 16 residues. The V end was cut by 0 bases, the J end by 6 bases, with 16 bases between. Here the CDR3 DNA reads TGTGCCATCAGTGAGTCGCATAGCTCGGGCCCGGATACGCAGTATTTT. Translating it yields CAISESHSSGPDTQYF.

This rearrangement joins TRBV29-1 to TRBJ2-5, with D maybe TRBD1 (5 bases). This CDR3 contains 12 residues. Trimming removed 4 bases from V and 5 bases from J, with 11 bases in between. The germline V gene encodes CDR1 SQVTM and CDR2 ANQGSEA. The CDR3 DNA reads TGCAGCGTTGGCCAAGCAGGGGAGACCCAGTACTTC. Its translation: CSVGQAGETQYF.

This chain uses TRBV27 with TRBJ2-1; D might be TRBD1 or TRBD2, each matching 5 bases. This CDR3 spans 16 amino acids. Per germline, CDR1 MNHEY and CDR2 SMNVEV (reference sequence). The ends were cut back, 5 bases at V and 5 bases at J, with 19 bases in the middle. The CDR3 DNA is TGTGCCAGCAGTGCGTTCGAGGGGTCTGAGAACAATGAGCAGTTCTTC. Translating it yields CASSAFEGSENNEQFF.

The chain couples TRBV15 to TRBJ2-3; the D gene is possibly TRBD2 (7 bases). Deletions cut 0 bases from V and 6 bases from J, with 13 bases between. Germline CDR1 reads LNHNV; CDR2 reads YYDKDF (reference sequence). CDR3 length equals 15 residues. The CDR3 sequence is CATSRDLGGPDTQYF. CDR3 DNA: TGTGCCACCAGCAGAGATCTCGGGGGGCCGGATACGCAGTATTTT.

The rearrangement uses TRBV5-1 and TRBJ2-3, with 13 nucleotides matching TRBD2. There are 16 residues in the CDR3. Germline V gives CDR1 SGHRS, CDR2 YFSETQ. J gave up 5 bases and V 2 bases, and 5 bases lay outside the gene matches. CDR3 sequence reads: CASSLTSGGAGDTQYF. In DNA, the CDR3 is TGCGCCAGCAGCTTAACTAGCGGGGGGGCCGGAGATACGCAGTATTTT.

The sample holds one count of this clone. The chain uses TRBV30 and TRBJ2-7, with a tentative D call TRBD1 (7 bases). Germline V gene lookup returns CDR1 GTSNPN and CDR2 SVGIG (reference sequence). This CDR3 region has 15 residues. V gave up 0 bases and J gave up 5 bases, with 17 bases separating them. Written as DNA, the CDR3 is TGTGCCTGGAGTGTACCCAGGGGGGTGGGGGACGAGCAGTACTTC. It encodes CAWSVPRGVGDEQYF.

This rearrangement joins TRBV6-6 to TRBJ2-7, with D perhaps matching TRBD1 (6 bases). The CDR3 spans 15 residues. With 4 bases removed from V and 3 bases from J, the gap between germline ends came to 16 bases. The germline V gene has CDR1 MNHNY and CDR2 SVGAGI (reference sequence). CDR3 coding DNA: TGTGCCAGCAGTTCCTCCGGGACACCAAACTACGAGCAGTACTTC. Translated: CASSSSGTPNYEQYF.

V usage is TRBV19 and J usage is TRBJ2-1; 8 bases align to TRBD2. The V segment lost 1 base and the J segment 9 bases; nucleotides outside the gene matches: 8. The CDR3 runs to 15 residues. Germline values: CDR1 LNHDA, CDR2 SQIVND (reference sequence). The CDR3 DNA follows: TGTGCCAGTAGTATAGTGACGGGGGGGCCGGGTGAGCAGTTCTTC. Amino acids: CASSIVTGGPGEQFF.

The CDR3 DNA sequence: TGTGCCAGCAGCCCCGACCCGAGCTATGGCTACACCTTC. As protein: CASSPDPSYGYTF. The chain is built from TRBV2 and TRBJ1-2, with D uncertain. This CDR3 contains 13 residues. V lost 6 bases, J lost 4 bases, and 12 bases lay in between. Germline loops: CDR1 SNHLY, CDR2 FYNNEI.